This TCR beta chain is drawn from a study of T cells in Graves' hyperthyroidism and ophthalmopathy. Study background: Upon initial diagnosis and before any treatment, peripheral blood was collected. Study conclusions and caveats: In the blood, most expanded thyroid clonotypes above 0.001 appeared as well.

The PBMCs were sourced from fresh peripheral blood (about 10 ml). The junction had 16 bases not matched to a gene; V was cut back by 6 bases and J by 0 bases. CDR1 is MNHEY and CDR2 is SVGEGT in the germline V gene. The CDR3 consists of 19 residues. What was amplified from RNA transcripts were TCR beta CDR3 regions. First-round RT-PCR targeting the TCR CDR3 was performed with the HTBI primer set. TCRdb ran MiXCR on the multiplex PCR reads and lists one entry per CDR3 protein. The sample holds 500,000 or so distinct CDR3 sequences; more than 15% are singletons and the top ten take 15% to 20%. Many counts were recorded for this clonotype. Its antigen is still unknown.

The receptor's source is a woman younger than 30 with Graves' ophthalmopathy. Sequenced: blood. The gene calls are TRBV6-2 or TRBV6-3 and TRBJ1-5; 8 bases fit TRBD1. The CDR3 is CASRRGARGPMYSNQPQHF. The CDR3 DNA reads TGTGCCAGCAGGCGAGGGGCCAGGGGGCCCATGTATAGCAATCAGCCCCAGCATTTT.